The clone carrying this T cell receptor (beta chain) was seen once. These data belong to a study of blood T cell repertoires in COVID-19. Study-level information: Samples of COVID-19 (acute and convalescent) were obtained from the United States, Italy and Spain.

In the authors' methods: Amplified reference gene primers provided the basis for estimating nucleated cell counts. The assay was immunoSEQ multiplex PCR, and TCRdb's table has in-frame clones only and misses some. V, J and clone size were drawn from that table, and D and trimming were deduced from the DNA. The sample records 150,000 to 200,000 clones, about 92% being singletons. Seattle patients were enrolled during active infection and followed longitudinally. Sample: peripheral blood. The receptor's source is a young man with COVID-19, enrolled during active disease.

CDR3: CASSLRGVSGNTIYF. CDR3 nucleotides: TGTGCCAGCAGCTTAAGGGGCGTCTCTGGAAACACCATATATTTT. This sequence joins TRBV7-9 and TRBJ1-3; possible D gene TRBD1, 5 bases. There are 15 residues in the CDR3. The germline V gene encodes CDR1 SEHNR and CDR2 FQNEAQ (reference sequence). Trimming left V 2 bases short and J 0 bases short, with 8 bases between.